This TCR beta chain was found in a study of blood T cell repertoires in COVID-19. Turning to the study itself: Sources were T cells, B-cell-depleted T cells, or PBMCs; the material itself was cDNA or gDNA.

Original processing methods: By means of reference gene primer amplification, nucleated cell counts were estimated. Repertoires were generated with immunoSEQ multiplex PCR, while TCRdb's copy carries only in-frame clones and drops some. For V, J and clone size, that table is used; D and trimming come from the DNA. The sample includes around 260,000 clones, around 87% of them seen just once. The sample was peripheral blood. The sequence was collected from a woman between 40 and 50 years old who had recovered from COVID-19.

CDR3 nucleotide sequence: TGCGCCAGCAGCCATGCCGGGACATCGAACACTGAAGCTTTCTTT. Translating it yields CASSHAGTSNTEAFF. The chain is built from TRBV4-1 and TRBJ1-1; a weak D match, TRBD1 (6 bases). V was pared by 3 bases and J by 1 base, with 12 bases between. CDR3 size: 15 residues. CDR1 is MGHRA and CDR2 is YSYEKL in the germline V gene.